The sequence of this T cell receptor beta chain was determined in a study of chemoradiotherapy in HPV16-positive cancers. About the research overall: Functional T-cell assays on two HPV16-positive patients' cells defined candidate HPV-specific clones and common TCR motifs.

The germline V gene has CDR1 ENHRY and CDR2 SYGVKD. Germline trimming cut 9 bases from V and 4 bases from J; bases unmatched to any gene: 6. The CDR3 totals 12 residues. The table came from immunoSEQ multiplex PCR; TCRdb's copy has only in-frame clones and leaves some out. This sample has about 3,100 clones, with about 83% found just once. Sequenced here: tumor tissue, sampled from a patient who underwent chemoradiotherapy. V gene TRBV10-3 combines with J gene TRBJ2-7; 7 bases match TRBD2. The sequence came from a human donor with HPV-associated anogenital cancer. As DNA, the CDR3 is TGTGCCATTACGACTAGCTCATACGAGCAGTACTTC. Translation: CAITTSSYEQYF.